This T cell receptor beta chain was sequenced for a study of blood T cell repertoires in COVID-19. For the study at large: Sites across the United States, Italy and Spain contributed samples from acute and convalescent COVID-19. In each case, the material was cDNA or gDNA derived from T cells, B-cell-depleted T cells, or PBMCs.

Measured with immunoSEQ multiplex PCR; TCRdb has only the in-frame clones, and not every one. The data show 85,000 to 100,000 clones, roughly 83% seen once. CDR3 length: 13 residues. V shed 2 bases and J shed 5 bases, with 12 bases lying between them. The germline gives CDR1 GTSNPN, CDR2 SVGIG (reference sequence). This rearrangement joins TRBV30 to TRBJ2-5; D is perhaps TRBD1 (6 bases). Material: peripheral blood. This TCR was recovered from a human donor in a cohort sampled during active COVID-19. CDR3 in DNA: TGTGCCTGGAGTCTCAGGGGTGCGGAGACCCAGTACTTC. Translating it yields CAWSLRGAETQYF.